The T cell receptor beta chain under discussion was sequenced for a study of chemoradiotherapy in HPV16-positive cancers. The table came from immunoSEQ multiplex PCR; TCRdb's copy has only in-frame clones and leaves some out. This table holds more than 35,000 clones, 75% to 85% found once. Germline values: CDR1 SEHNR, CDR2 FQNEAQ (reference sequence). V lost 3 bases and J lost 1, with 17 bases in between. This CDR3 is built from 17 residues. Sample: blood, taken from a patient who underwent chemoradiotherapy. The chain couples TRBV7-9 to TRBJ2-3; D is uncertain. The sequence came from a human donor with HPV-associated anogenital cancer. CDR3 in amino acids: CASSFVSLPWGTDTQYF. The CDR3, as DNA: TGTGCCAGCAGCTTTGTGAGCCTTCCCTGGGGCACAGATACGCAGTATTTT.